This is a list of T cell receptor beta chains from one sample in a study of OX40 agonist ivuxolimab in advanced cancers. Assay used: immunoSEQ multiplex PCR; TCRdb lists only in-frame clones, some missing. Here the sample spans roughly 57,000 clones, about 81% being singletons. The specimen comprised CD4+ or CD8+ T cells sorted from blood, sampled in a trial of the OX40 agonist ivuxolimab. These receptors were collected from an adult with an advanced solid tumor such as melanoma, head and neck, liver or kidney cancer. Both conserved end residues are part of each CDR3. The order of the fields is J gene, V gene, clone size, CDR3 protein. Clone size is shown for a subset of rows, as once, few, many or a class of expanded clone.

>TRBJ1-6|TRBV28|NA
CASSLARDNSPLHF
>TRBJ2-1|TRBV2|NA
CATSYQGPEQFF
>TRBJ2-7|TRBV5-6|NA
CASTEQGASSSYEQYF
>TRBJ2-1|TRBV7-6|NA
CASSLILAGDGSNEQFF
>TRBJ2-2|TRBV7-9|NA
CASSSPPVGLPNTGELFF
>TRBJ2-7|TRBV29-1|NA
CSVRDYEQYF
>TRBJ2-3|TRBV4-2|NA
CASSQVRGSRELRADTQYF
>TRBJ2-2|TRBV18|NA
CASSRRSSDGTGELFF
>TRBJ2-7|TRBV6-6|NA
CASSYALATSYEQYF
>TRBJ2-5|TRBV5-4|NA
CASTRDQETQYF
>TRBJ1-1|TRBV2|NA
CASIPGGPGGAFF
>TRBJ2-1|TRBV5-1|NA
CASSSGTSAYNEQFF
>TRBJ1-2|TRBV6-1|NA
CASSEAADYGYTF
>TRBJ2-1|TRBV6-1|NA
CASSLSGADYNEQFF
>TRBJ2-1|TRBV27|few
CASTPGTSGVNEQFF
>TRBJ2-7|TRBV6-1|NA
CASSEARDRGRYEQYF
>TRBJ2-7|TRBV7-2|NA
CASSSLAGGTYEQYF
>TRBJ2-1|TRBV29-1|NA
CSVDRGTEQFF
>TRBJ2-1|TRBV6-5|NA
CASSRGTSGSSRQFF
>TRBJ2-5|TRBV11-2|NA
CASSWGTGFGETQYF
>TRBJ2-1|TRBV11-3|NA
CASSLTTALNEQFF
>TRBJ2-1|TRBV19|NA
CASSRTGTTSYNEQFF
>TRBJ2-7|TRBV27|once
CASSFVSSSYEQYF
>TRBJ2-1|TRBV9|few
CASSAEVSRASGVSYNEQFF
>TRBJ2-1|TRBV11-3|once
CASSRGGSYNEQFF
>TRBJ2-1|TRBV19|NA
CASSISPAGVGEQFF
>TRBJ2-1|TRBV6-4|few
CASSRDGNVGNEQFF
>TRBJ2-7|TRBV18|NA
CASSTGTGSLEQYF
>TRBJ2-7|TRBV7-2|NA
CASSTRTSGNYEQYF
>TRBJ2-6|TRBV27|NA
CASSRGPAGGTGANVLTF
>TRBJ1-5|TRBV6-8|NA
CASRRSSQNSNQPQHF
>TRBJ1-5|TRBV6-5|NA
CASKSTGASNQPQHF
>TRBJ1-2|TRBV5-5|once
CASSAGFYYGYTF
>TRBJ1-4|TRBV4-1|NA
CASSQVGASNEKLFF
>TRBJ1-5|TRBV7-3|NA
CASSPVRYQPQHF
>TRBJ1-3|TRBV28|NA
CASTSGGGWSGNTIYF
>TRBJ1-5|TRBV7-9|NA
CASSLGGDRGQPQHF
>TRBJ2-1|TRBV5-4|once
CASSLGSSGRATFF
>TRBJ2-2|TRBV19|medium-sized
CASAVVTGELFF
>TRBJ2-2|TRBV6-4|NA
CASSAPFGKLFF
>TRBJ1-5|TRBV27|NA
CASSPKYGQPQHF
>TRBJ1-1|TRBV23-1|NA
CARNRDHGQYTLIPPSDTEAFF
>TRBJ2-1|TRBV30|few
CATNPSGSSKNEQFF
>TRBJ2-7|TRBV11-2|NA
CASSPSMGEQYF
>TRBJ2-2|TRBV28|NA
CASRSGTARAGELFF
>TRBJ2-6|TRBV28|NA
CASSLPRGSGANVLTF
>TRBJ1-1|TRBV30|NA
CAWSAPHIGPEAFF
>TRBJ1-5|TRBV7-9|few
CASSATGGVMQPQHF
>TRBJ2-5|TRBV28|NA
CASSLKGGRAVETQYF
>TRBJ1-6|TRBV5-8|NA
CASSLGQENSPLHF
>NA|TRBV19|NA
CASSMQGGLYEQYF
>TRBJ2-3|TRBV5-1|NA
CASSLVAGGPDTQYF
>TRBJ1-1|TRBV6-5|NA
CASSQGRNTEAFF
>TRBJ2-5|TRBV28|NA
CASSLQGAQTQYF